This T cell receptor (beta chain) was captured by sequencing in a study of blood T cell repertoires in COVID-19. Study overall: COVID-19 samples, acute and convalescent, were from the United States, Italy and Spain. T cells, B-cell-depleted T cells, or PBMCs supplied cDNA or gDNA.

Recruited during active infection, patients (from Seattle) were subsequently followed longitudinally. Germline V gene sequence: CDR1 LGHDT, CDR2 YNNKEL (reference sequence). The CDR3 consists of 14 residues. V was shortened by 1 base and J by 7 bases, with 13 bases between the two germline ends. The protocol was immunoSEQ multiplex PCR, while the TCRdb copy is restricted to in-frame clones and leaves out a portion. The sample carries hundreds of thousands of clones, 70% to 90% recorded once. The chain joins TRBV3-1 (or the pseudogene TRBV3-2) to TRBJ1-2; D call uncertain. This clonotype was obtained from a woman in her twenties or thirties with COVID-19, enrolled during active disease. Sequencing was carried out using peripheral blood. The CDR3 loop reads CASSQGHSDRGYTF. CDR3 coding DNA: TGTGCCAGCAGCCAAGGACACTCTGACCGTGGCTACACCTTC.